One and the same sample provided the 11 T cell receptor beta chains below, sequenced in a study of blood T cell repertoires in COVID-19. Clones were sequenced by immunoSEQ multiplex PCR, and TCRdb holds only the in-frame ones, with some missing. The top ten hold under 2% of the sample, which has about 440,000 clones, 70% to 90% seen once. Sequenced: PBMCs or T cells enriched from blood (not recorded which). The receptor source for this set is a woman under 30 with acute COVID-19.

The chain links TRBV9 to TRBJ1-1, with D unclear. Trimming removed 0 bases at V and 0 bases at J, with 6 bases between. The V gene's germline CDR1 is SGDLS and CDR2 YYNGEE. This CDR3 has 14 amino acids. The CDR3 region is CASSVGQLNTEAFF. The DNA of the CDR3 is TGTGCCAGCAGCGTAGGTCAGTTGAACACTGAAGCTTTCTTT.

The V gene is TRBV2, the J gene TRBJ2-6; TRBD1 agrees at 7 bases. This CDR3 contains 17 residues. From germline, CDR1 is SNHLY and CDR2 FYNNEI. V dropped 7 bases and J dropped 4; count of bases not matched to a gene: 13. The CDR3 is CASIRDRAYLGANVLTF. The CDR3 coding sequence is TGTGCCAGCATCCGGGACAGAGCCTATCTCGGGGCCAACGTCCTGACTTTC.

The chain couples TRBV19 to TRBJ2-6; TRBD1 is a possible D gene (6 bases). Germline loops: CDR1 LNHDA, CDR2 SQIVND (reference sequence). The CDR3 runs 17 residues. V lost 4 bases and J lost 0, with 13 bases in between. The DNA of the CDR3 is TGTGCCAGTAGTAAGAGTTGGGACACCTCTGGGGCCAACGTCCTGACTTTC. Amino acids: CASSKSWDTSGANVLTF.

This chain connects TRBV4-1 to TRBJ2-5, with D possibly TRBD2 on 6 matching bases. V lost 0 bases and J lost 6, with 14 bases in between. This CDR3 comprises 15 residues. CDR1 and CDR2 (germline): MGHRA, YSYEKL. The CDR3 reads CASSQDPGVIQTQYF. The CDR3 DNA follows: TGCGCCAGCAGCCAAGACCCGGGAGTTATTCAGACCCAGTACTTC.

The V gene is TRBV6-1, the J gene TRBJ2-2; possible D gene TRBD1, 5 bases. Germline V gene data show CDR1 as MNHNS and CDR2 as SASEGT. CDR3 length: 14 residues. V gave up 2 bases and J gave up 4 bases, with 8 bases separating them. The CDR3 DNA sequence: TGTGCCAGCAGTGAAACAGGTTTCACCGGGGAGCTGTTTTTT. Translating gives CASSETGFTGELFF.

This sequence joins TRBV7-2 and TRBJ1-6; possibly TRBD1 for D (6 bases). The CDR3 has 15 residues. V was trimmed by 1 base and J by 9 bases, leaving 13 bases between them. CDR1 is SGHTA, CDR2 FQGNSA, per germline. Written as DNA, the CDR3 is TGTGCCAGCAGCTTAGATTCAGGGGCAGGTTCACCCCTCCACTTT. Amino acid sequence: CASSLDSGAGSPLHF.

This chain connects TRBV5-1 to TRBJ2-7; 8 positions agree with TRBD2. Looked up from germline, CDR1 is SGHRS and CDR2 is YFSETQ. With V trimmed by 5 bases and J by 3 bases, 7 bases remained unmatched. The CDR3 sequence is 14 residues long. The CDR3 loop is CASRRTSRDYEQYF. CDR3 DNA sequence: TGCGCCAGCAGGCGGACTAGCCGGGACTACGAGCAGTACTTC.

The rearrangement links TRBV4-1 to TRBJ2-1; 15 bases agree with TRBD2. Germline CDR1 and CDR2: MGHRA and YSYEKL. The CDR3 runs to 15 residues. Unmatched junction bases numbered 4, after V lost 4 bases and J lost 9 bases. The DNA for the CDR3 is TGCGCCAGCAGCCCTGGACTAGCGGGAGGGAGTGAGCAGTTCTTC. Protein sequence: CASSPGLAGGSEQFF.

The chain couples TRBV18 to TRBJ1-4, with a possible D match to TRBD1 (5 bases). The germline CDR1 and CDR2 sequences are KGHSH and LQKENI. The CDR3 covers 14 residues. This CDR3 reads CATSPGPTNEKLFF. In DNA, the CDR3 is TGTGCAACCTCCCCAGGGCCAACTAATGAAAAACTGTTTTTT.

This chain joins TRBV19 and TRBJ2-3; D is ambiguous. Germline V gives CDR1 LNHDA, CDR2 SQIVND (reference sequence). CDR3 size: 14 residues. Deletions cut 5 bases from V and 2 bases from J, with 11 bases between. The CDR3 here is CASSLSAVTDTQYF. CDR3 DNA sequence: TGTGCCAGTAGTCTCAGCGCGGTCACAGATACGCAGTATTTT.

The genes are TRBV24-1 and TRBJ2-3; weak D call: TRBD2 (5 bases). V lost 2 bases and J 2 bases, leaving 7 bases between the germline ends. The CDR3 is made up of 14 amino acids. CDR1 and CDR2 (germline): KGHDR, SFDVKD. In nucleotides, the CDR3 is TGTGCCACCAGTGATTACGGGGACACAGATACGCAGTATTTT. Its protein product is CATSDYGDTDTQYF.